This entry lists 22 T cell receptor beta chains sequenced from one sample in a study of somatic mutations in cytotoxic T cells in rheumatoid arthritis. Profiling relied on immunoSEQ multiplex PCR, and the TCRdb table lists in-frame clones only, not all of them. The sample yields 18,000 or so clones, 74% seen once. Sequencing was carried out using CD8+ T cells sorted from blood. These receptor sequences come from a man aged 60 to 75 in good health.

Note on this clone: This could be a read error, since a much larger clone is one nucleotide away. CDR3 DNA: TGTGCCAGCAGCCTAACAGAGCAAGAGATCCAGTACTTC. It yields the protein CASSLTEQEIQYF. The rearrangement uses TRBV14 and TRBJ2-5; D is uncertain. Germline V gene sequence: CDR1 SGHDN, CDR2 FVKESK. This CDR3 is built from 13 residues.

The chain employs TRBV9 and TRBJ2-1, with D maybe TRBD1 (6 bases). Germline lookup yields CDR1 SGDLS and CDR2 YYNGEE. Trimming cost V 4 bases and J 3 bases, with 14 bases left between them. The CDR3 has 15 amino acids. The CDR3 DNA reads TGTGCCAGCAGCTCCAAGGGGGTAGGCTACAATGAGCAGTTCTTC. This codes for CASSSKGVGYNEQFF.

The chain has TRBV5-1 and TRBJ2-3; 14 bases agree with TRBD2. This CDR3 has 16 amino acids. V gave up 4 bases and J gave up 4 bases; unmatched junction bases: 5. CDR1 is SGHRS, CDR2 YFSETQ, per germline. CDR3 loop: CASSVRLAGGPDTQYF. The DNA for the CDR3 is TGCGCCAGCAGCGTACGACTAGCGGGAGGGCCAGATACGCAGTATTTT.

On this clone itself: At one end, the junction sequence differs from germline, possibly due to a read error. The CDR3 DNA sequence: TGTGCCAGCAGATCGACAGAAAACACCGGAGAGCTGTTTTTT. Translation: CASRSTENTGELFF. J is TRBJ2-2 and V is TRBV7-2; weak D call: TRBD1 (5 bases). The CDR3 runs to 14 residues. CDR1 is SGHTA, CDR2 FQGNSA, per germline.

The CDR3 region is CAISPGLAGGNGELFF. CDR3 DNA sequence: TGTGCCATCAGTCCGGGACTAGCGGGAGGTAACGGGGAGCTGTTTTTT. V gene TRBV10-3 combines with J gene TRBJ2-2; 15 bases are a match to TRBD2. CDR3 size: 16 residues. Germline V gene data show CDR1 as ENHRY and CDR2 as SYGVKD. Germline trimming cut 5 bases from V and 7 bases from J; bases unmatched to any gene: 5.

This clone has just a few counts. The chain's CDR3 is CASSLSGLGPNEQFF. The CDR3 DNA reads TGTGCCAGCAGCTTAAGCGGCCTAGGTCCCAATGAGCAGTTCTTC. J is TRBJ2-1 and V is TRBV7-8, with D perhaps TRBD2 (5 bases). Germline assignment: CDR1 SGHVS and CDR2 FQNEAQ. V was cut by 2 bases and J by 6 bases, with 14 bases left in between. This CDR3 is 15 amino acids long.

The table lists this clone with a few counts. The V gene is TRBV4-1, the J gene TRBJ1-6, with TRBD1 identical over 7 bases. The CDR3 totals 14 residues. V gave up 10 bases and J gave up 6 bases; unmatched junction bases: 9. Germline V gene lookup returns CDR1 MGHRA and CDR2 YSYEKL. CDR3 sequence reads: CATSLTGTNSPLHF. DNA for the CDR3: TGCGCCACCTCCCTGACAGGGACTAATTCACCCCTCCACTTT.

The rearrangement links TRBV19 to TRBJ1-5; no firm D call. The V end lost 1 base, the J end lost 6 bases, and 13 bases lay between the germline ends. The germline gives CDR1 LNHDA, CDR2 SQIVND (reference sequence). The CDR3 is 15 residues long. This chain's CDR3 is CASSIVSGGFQPQHF. CDR3 coding DNA: TGTGCCAGTAGTATAGTTTCGGGAGGGTTTCAGCCCCAGCATTTT.

This chain links TRBV27 with TRBJ1-1; D might be TRBD1 (5 bases). V dropped 7 bases and J dropped 3 bases, with 12 bases sitting between them. The CDR3 totals 13 residues. The germline CDR1 and CDR2 sequences are MNHEY and SMNVEV (reference sequence). The CDR3 coding sequence is TGTGCCAGCACTGGACACCGGGACACTGAAGCTTTCTTT. This codes for CASTGHRDTEAFF.

The chain links TRBV6-5 to TRBJ2-7; D not resolved. V lost 0 bases to trimming and J lost 4 bases, with 10 bases between them. This CDR3 contains 14 residues. In germline, CDR1 is MNHEY, CDR2 SVGAGI. CDR3 residues: CASSYSIAGYEQYF. CDR3 DNA: TGTGCCAGCAGTTACTCGATAGCCGGGTACGAGCAGTACTTC.

This chain connects TRBV19 to TRBJ1-5; D possibly corresponds to TRBD1 (6 bases). The germline V and J ends were trimmed by 9 bases and 3 bases, with 21 bases remaining between them. The CDR3 consists of 16 residues. Germline loops: CDR1 LNHDA, CDR2 SQIVND (reference sequence). The CDR3, as DNA: TGTGCCAGCAGTGATATCAGCGACAGGTTCAATCAGCCCCAGCATTTT. This encodes CASSDISDRFNQPQHF.

This chain links TRBV4-3 with TRBJ2-1, with 10 bases fitting TRBD1. V trimming: 9 bases; J trimming: 10 bases; junction bases outside the gene matches: 12. The V gene's germline CDR1 is LGHNA and CDR2 YSLEER. The CDR3 is 14 residues long. CDR3 bases: TGCGCCAGTTGGCTCGGACAGGGGGGTGGGGAGCAGTTCTTC. Protein: CASWLGQGGGEQFF.

The chain links TRBV7-7 to TRBJ2-5; 7 bases align to TRBD1. After removal of 1 base from V and 4 bases from J, the junction contained 6 bases not matched to a gene. The CDR3 covers 15 residues. Looked up from germline, CDR1 is SSHAT and CDR2 is FNYEAQ (reference sequence). DNA of the CDR3: TGTGCCAGCAGCTTAGATTCGGCAGGGGGAGAGACCCAGTACTTC. This translates into CASSLDSAGGETQYF. Complete variable domain (other parts from reference TRBV7-7 and TRBJ2-5): GAGVSQSPRYKVTKRGQDVTLRCDPISSHATLYWYQQALGQGPEFLTYFNYEAQPDKSGLPSDRFSAERPEGSISTLTIQRTEQRDSAMYRCASSLDSAGGETQYFGPGTRLLVL.

The chain uses TRBV4-1 and TRBJ2-1; TRBD2 matches 10 bases. J gave up 7 bases and V 2 bases, and 11 bases lay outside the gene matches. This CDR3 comprises 17 residues. Germline CDR1 reads MGHRA; CDR2 reads YSYEKL. The CDR3 nucleotides are TGCGCCAGCAGCCAAAAAGATCTGGGACTAGCGAGGAATGAGCAGTTCTTC. Encoded protein: CASSQKDLGLARNEQFF.

V gene TRBV6-5 combines with J gene TRBJ1-5; 7 bases are shared with TRBD1. The junction had 4 bases not matched to a gene; V was cut back by 0 bases and J by 5 bases. Germline lookup yields CDR1 MNHEY and CDR2 SVGAGI. The CDR3 is 15 residues long. The CDR3 is CASSYSKGAHQPQHF. The CDR3 bases are TGTGCCAGCAGTTACTCGAAGGGGGCCCATCAGCCCCAGCATTTT.

The CDR3 region is CASSTKSGHSTDTQYF. CDR3 coding DNA: TGTGCCAGCAGCACCAAAAGCGGCCACAGCACAGATACGCAGTATTTT. J is TRBJ2-3 and V is TRBV9; D perhaps matches TRBD2 (5 bases). CDR3 length equals 16 residues. Germline assignment: CDR1 SGDLS and CDR2 YYNGEE. Between the trimmed V and J ends, which lost 4 bases and 0 bases, there was a span of 15 bases.

The chain uses TRBV7-2 and TRBJ2-3, with D perhaps matching TRBD2 (6 bases). The germline CDR1 and CDR2 sequences are SGHTA and FQGNSA. CDR3 length: 15 amino acids. V was pared by 1 base and J by 4 bases, with 12 bases between. The CDR3 DNA reads as TGTGCCAGCAGCTTAGTTAACGGCGGGGCAGATACGCAGTATTTT. Its translation: CASSLVNGGADTQYF.

The V gene is TRBV19, the J gene TRBJ1-1, with D hard to call. Germline CDR1 is LNHDA and CDR2 is SQIVND (reference sequence). The CDR3 has 14 residues. Between the trimmed V and J ends, which lost 3 bases and 4 bases, there was a span of 12 bases. The CDR3 loop is CASSIRGLGTEAFF. In DNA, the CDR3 is TGTGCCAGTAGTATTCGGGGTCTGGGCACTGAAGCTTTCTTT.

The rearrangement uses TRBV15 and TRBJ2-3; D remains unclear. Trimming cost V 0 bases and J 1 base, with 11 bases left between them. CDR3 size: 16 residues. CDR1 is LNHNV, CDR2 YYDKDF, per germline (reference sequence). This CDR3 is CATSRDAATRTDTQYF. CDR3 nucleotide sequence: TGTGCCACCAGCAGAGATGCGGCTACCCGCACAGATACGCAGTATTTT. The full variable domain, completed using reference TRBV15 and TRBJ2-3, is DAMVIQNPRYQVTQFGKPVTLSCSQTLNHNVMYWYQQKSSQAPKLLFHYYDKDFNNEADTPDNFQSRRPNTSFCFLDIRSPGLGDTAMYLCATSRDAATRTDTQYFGPGTRLTVL.

The chain links TRBV7-9 to TRBJ2-1; 8 nucleotides line up with TRBD1. Per germline, CDR1 SEHNR and CDR2 FQNEAQ (reference sequence). Trimming at V came to 5 bases and at J to 5 bases, leaving 8 bases not matched to a gene. The CDR3 sequence is 15 residues long. CDR3 region: CASSTDRGVNNEQFF. CDR3 in DNA: TGTGCCAGCAGCACCGACAGGGGAGTAAACAATGAGCAGTTCTTC.

The chain employs TRBV11-2 and TRBJ2-2; 13 bases are shared with TRBD2. Per the germline V gene, CDR1 is SGHAT and CDR2 is FQNNGV. V lost 5 bases, J lost 6 bases, and 9 bases stayed unmatched. The CDR3 runs 17 residues. CDR3 sequence reads: CASSRETSGGYSGELFF. The CDR3 DNA is TGTGCCAGCAGCCGAGAGACTAGCGGGGGGTACTCCGGGGAGCTGTTTTTT. Filled out from reference TRBV11-2 and TRBJ2-2, the complete variable domain reads EAGVAQSPRYKIIEKRQSVAFWCNPISGHATLYWYQQILGQGPKLLIQFQNNGVVDDSQLPKDRFSAERLKGVDSTLKIQPAKLEDSAVYLCASSRETSGGYSGELFFGEGSRLTVL.

The chain recombines TRBV15 with TRBJ2-1; unclear D gene. The V gene lost 3 bases and the J gene lost 5 bases, with 8 bases spanning the gap. This CDR3 is built from 13 residues. Germline CDR1 is LNHNV and CDR2 is YYDKDF (reference sequence). The DNA of the CDR3 is TGTGCCACCAGCAGGGCTTTCCACAATGAGCAGTTCTTC. The encoded protein is CATSRAFHNEQFF.